A single sample gave rise to the 21 T cell receptor beta chains below, sequenced in a study of shared T cell receptors in the human thymus. The data were produced by immunoSEQ multiplex PCR, yet TCRdb's version contains in-frame clones alone and is incomplete. The sample consists of hundreds of thousands of clones, roughly 86% of them appearing once. This sample was shared with a second study, whose subject was human thymus T cells.

Material: thymocytes. Source of these receptors: a boy less than two years old with a congenital heart defect.

DNA for the CDR3: TGTGCCAGCAGCAAAGGTTGGGCCGGGGACTATGGCTACACCTTC. Amino acids: CASSKGWAGDYGYTF. The rearrangement joins TRBV21-1 to TRBJ1-2. TRBV21-1 is given as a pseudogene. CDR3 size: 15 residues.

The rearrangement links TRBV28 to TRBJ2-3; 12 positions match TRBD2. Germline values: CDR1 MDHEN, CDR2 SYDVKM. The trim removed 6 bases at V and 5 bases at J, leaving 6 bases unmatched. There are 15 residues in the CDR3. The DNA for the CDR3 is TGTGCCAGCAGCCGGACTAGCGGGGACAAAGATACGCAGTATTTT. It encodes CASSRTSGDKDTQYF. Full variable domain (outside the CDR3, taken from reference TRBV28 and TRBJ2-3): DVKVTQSSRYLVKRTGEKVFLECVQDMDHENMFWYRQDPGLGLRLIYFSYDVKMKEKGDIPEGYSVSREKKERFSLILESASTNQTSMYLCASSRTSGDKDTQYFGPGTRLTVL.

Comment on this clone: Other DNA variants within this sample encode the same CDR3. The chain recombines TRBV7-9 with TRBJ1-1; no definite D call. The CDR3 is 13 residues long. Germline CDR1 is SEHNR and CDR2 is FQNEAQ (reference sequence). Trimming removed 1 base at V and 4 bases at J, with 7 bases between. Here the CDR3 reads CASSLGGGTEAFF. The CDR3 DNA is TGTGCCAGCAGCTTAGGAGGTGGCACTGAAGCTTTCTTT. Looking up the rest from reference TRBV7-9 and TRBJ1-1 gives the full variable domain: DTGVSQNPRHKITKRGQNVTFRCDPISEHNRLYWYRQTLGQGPEFLTYFQNEAQLEKSRLLSDRFSAERPKGSFSTLEIQRTEQGDSAMYLCASSLGGGTEAFFGQGTRLTVV.

The V gene is TRBV30, the J gene TRBJ2-1; tentatively, D is TRBD2 (6 bases). Looked up from germline, CDR1 is GTSNPN and CDR2 is SVGIG (reference sequence). The CDR3 runs to 13 residues. V lost 4 bases and J lost 13, with 20 bases in between. This CDR3 reads CAWMGRDGSQQFF. In DNA form, the CDR3 reads TGTGCCTGGATGGGGCGGGACGGATCCCAACAGTTCTTC.

The chain carries TRBV4-3 and TRBJ2-2; 8 bases are shared with TRBD1. V lost 1 base, J lost 5 bases, and 6 bases stayed unmatched. Germline V gene sequence: CDR1 LGHNA, CDR2 YSLEER. The CDR3 totals 16 residues. The CDR3 region has the DNA TGCGCCAGCAGCCAAGGGTTCAGGGGGCGGACCGGGGAGCTGTTTTTT. It specifies CASSQGFRGRTGELFF.

This clone was seen just once. The chain joins TRBV9 to TRBJ1-4; no clear D. Trimming pared 4 bases from V and 0 bases from J, leaving 10 bases between. The germline V gene has CDR1 SGDLS and CDR2 YYNGEE. CDR3 length: 15 residues. Here the CDR3 reads CASSLDTSTNEKLFF. In DNA form, the CDR3 reads TGTGCCAGCAGCCTCGACACTTCAACTAATGAAAAACTGTTTTTT.

V and J are TRBV7-9 and TRBJ1-1; 7 bases match TRBD1. The CDR3 consists of 14 residues. Germline assignment: CDR1 SEHNR and CDR2 FQNEAQ (reference sequence). The V gene end was trimmed by 4 bases and the J gene end by 1 base; junction bases not matched to a gene: 3. CDR3 in DNA: TGTGCCAGCAGCTCGCAGGGGGAGAACACTGAAGCTTTCTTT. It encodes CASSSQGENTEAFF.

This chain connects TRBV7-8 to TRBJ2-7, with 7 bases lining up with TRBD1. CDR1 and CDR2 (germline): SGHVS, FQNEAQ. The trim removed 5 bases at V and 5 bases at J, leaving 15 bases unmatched. This CDR3 comprises 16 residues. CDR3 in DNA: TGTGCCAGCAGCCACCCCCGAGCTGACAGGGATAACGAGCAGTACTTC. Protein sequence: CASSHPRADRDNEQYF.

This clone was seen just once. V usage is TRBV7-8 and J usage is TRBJ1-1; D is possibly TRBD1 (5 bases). Trimming removed 0 bases from V and 4 bases from J, with 15 bases in between. From germline, CDR1 is SGHVS and CDR2 FQNEAQ. The CDR3 covers 16 residues. The DNA for the CDR3 is TGTGCCAGCAGCTTAGCTAGAAGGGGCTGGGGCACTGAAGCTTTCTTT. Its protein product is CASSLARRGWGTEAFF.

This clone came up a few times. Other nucleotide sequences in the sample specify the same CDR3. This CDR3 reads CASSSYSGTENSPLHF. CDR3 in DNA: TGTGCCAGCAGTTCCTACTCCGGGACAGAAAATTCACCCCTCCACTTT. V is TRBV28 and J is TRBJ1-6; the match to TRBD1 covers 7 bases. Trimming took 4 bases from V and 7 from J; bases not matched to a gene: 10. CDR3 length: 16 residues. Germline V lookup: CDR1 MDHEN, CDR2 SYDVKM.

The chain joins TRBV5-4 to TRBJ2-1; 12 positions agree with TRBD2. This CDR3 contains 17 residues. The V and J ends lost 3 bases and 0 bases, in that order; junction bases with no gene match: 4. Germline CDR1 reads SGHNT; CDR2 reads YYREEE (reference sequence). CDR3 region: CASSWTSGNPSYNEQFF. CDR3 sequence (DNA): TGTGCCAGCAGCTGGACTAGCGGGAATCCCTCCTACAATGAGCAGTTCTTC.

The chain has TRBV27 and TRBJ2-1, with D uncertain. Germline-derived CDR1 and CDR2 are MNHEY and SMNVEV (reference sequence). Deletions cut 0 bases from V and 8 bases from J, with 11 bases between. The CDR3 loop spans 14 amino acids. As DNA, the CDR3 is TGTGCCAGCAGTTTATCGGATGAGGCGGATGAGCAGTTCTTC. This encodes CASSLSDEADEQFF.

This clone was seen once. The V and J genes are TRBV10-2 and TRBJ2-1, with a tentative D call TRBD1 (6 bases). This CDR3 is built from 14 residues. Germline-derived CDR1 and CDR2 are WSHSY and SAAADI. V shed 8 bases and J shed 1 base, with 12 bases lying between them. CDR3 bases: TGCGCCAGCCGGGACACACTTTCCTACAATGAGCAGTTCTTC. It translates to CASRDTLSYNEQFF.

The chain recombines TRBV14 with TRBJ1-4, with D hard to call. Trimming cost V 6 bases and J 6 bases, with 5 bases left between them. The CDR3 runs to 11 residues. Germline lookup yields CDR1 SGHDN and CDR2 FVKESK. CDR3 nucleotides: TGTGCCAGCAGTCGAGATGAAAAACTGTTTTTT. Translated: CASSRDEKLFF.

The V and J genes are TRBV2 and TRBJ1-2, with TRBD1 as a possible D gene (5 bases). The CDR3 contains 13 residues. The ends were cut back, 2 bases at V and 4 bases at J, with 8 bases in the middle. CDR1 SNHLY and CDR2 FYNNEI come from the germline V gene. The CDR3 bases are TGTGCCAGCAGTGAACTAGGGGTCTATGGCTACACCTTC. Amino acids: CASSELGVYGYTF.

This clone has just a few counts. The rearrangement joins TRBV20-1 to TRBJ1-4; D not resolved. The V end lost 6 bases, the J end lost 8 bases, and 10 bases lay between the germline ends. The CDR3 sequence is 11 residues long. Per the germline V gene, CDR1 is DFQATT and CDR2 is SNEGSKA (reference sequence). In nucleotides, the CDR3 is TGCAGTGCACCGAGGAGGGAAAAACTGTTTTTT. Translating gives CSAPRREKLFF.

This clone was counted only a few times. The chain recombines TRBV4-3 with TRBJ1-2, with a possible D match to TRBD1 (6 bases). V gave up 0 bases and J gave up 2 bases, with 10 bases separating them. This CDR3 has 15 amino acids. Germline CDR1 LGHNA, CDR2 YSLEER. The CDR3 DNA sequence: TGCGCCAGCAGCCAAGAGGAAGGGGGAAACTATGGCTACACCTTC. This encodes CASSQEEGGNYGYTF.

The chain has TRBV20-1 and TRBJ1-1; unclear D gene. From germline, CDR1 is DFQATT and CDR2 SNEGSKA (reference sequence). Trimming removed 0 bases from V and 10 bases from J, with 6 bases in between. The CDR3 contains 10 residues. CDR3 sequence: CSAREGRAFF. The DNA for the CDR3 is TGCAGTGCTAGAGAGGGGAGAGCTTTCTTT.

The V gene is TRBV4-3, the J gene TRBJ1-2, with D tentatively TRBD1 (6 bases). Between the trimmed V and J ends, which lost 0 bases and 5 bases, there was a span of 10 bases. Germline CDR1 reads LGHNA; CDR2 reads YSLEER. There are 14 residues in the CDR3. The chain's CDR3 is CASSQDDRTYGYTF. The DNA of the CDR3 is TGCGCCAGCAGCCAAGATGACAGGACTTATGGCTACACCTTC.

The chain is built from TRBV5-6 and TRBJ2-7; 10 positions agree with TRBD1. Germline V gene data show CDR1 as SGHDT and CDR2 as YYEEEE. The CDR3 has 16 residues. The V and J ends lost 4 bases and 3 bases, in that order; junction bases with no gene match: 10. CDR3 DNA: TGTGCCAGCAGCAAGACTTGGGGACAGGGGAGCTACGAGCAGTACTTC. Amino acids: CASSKTWGQGSYEQYF.

This chain joins TRBV7-8 and TRBJ2-5; 7 positions agree with TRBD2. V trimming: 6 bases; J trimming: 5 bases; junction bases outside the gene matches: 9. This CDR3 is 14 amino acids long. Germline lookup yields CDR1 SGHVS and CDR2 FQNEAQ. The CDR3 DNA follows: TGTGCCAGCAGACTAAGCGGGGAGGAGGAGACCCAGTACTTC. This gives the protein CASRLSGEEETQYF.